These 4 T cell receptor beta chains were sequenced from one sample in a study of CD8+ T cells in alopecia areata. Reverse transcribed after extraction, RNA yielded cDNA as the sequencing template. Sequencing was performed with immunoSEQ multiplex PCR; in TCRdb, only in-frame clones are kept and a portion is missing. The sample carries 50,000 to 80,000 clones, 44% recorded once. What was sequenced was NKG2D-low CD8+ T cells sorted from blood. These receptors all come from a human donor with alopecia areata.

The CDR3 loop is CASLDEPRETQYF. In DNA, the CDR3 is TGTGCCAGCCTAGATGAGCCCCGGGAGACCCAGTACTTC. This rearrangement joins TRBV7-8 to TRBJ2-5; D call uncertain. In germline, CDR1 is SGHVS, CDR2 FQNEAQ. Trimming pared 8 bases from V and 5 bases from J, leaving 15 bases between. The CDR3 has 13 residues.

The chain joins TRBV27 to TRBJ2-5; D assignment may be TRBD1 or TRBD2 (5 bases each). The CDR3 covers 14 residues. Trimming left V 2 bases short and J 7 bases short, with 14 bases between. CDR1 is MNHEY, CDR2 SMNVEV, per germline (reference sequence). The CDR3 sequence: CASSLGPGPTTQYF. The CDR3 DNA follows: TGTGCCAGCAGTTTAGGCCCGGGACCTACGACCCAGTACTTC.

V is TRBV7-8 and J is TRBJ2-3, with TRBD1 as a possible D gene (5 bases). V lost 5 bases to trimming and J lost 2 bases, with 11 bases between them. This CDR3 is built from 14 residues. The germline V gene encodes CDR1 SGHVS and CDR2 FQNEAQ. CDR3 in amino acids: CASSLLGPTDTQYF. CDR3 sequence (DNA): TGTGCCAGCAGCCTTTTGGGGCCCACAGATACGCAGTATTTT.

As for this clone: At one end, the junction sequence differs from germline, possibly due to a read error. V is TRBV29-1 and J is TRBJ1-1, with D unclear. The CDR3 consists of 11 residues. Germline CDR1 SQVTM, CDR2 ANQGSEA. DNA for the CDR3: TGCAGCGTGGAAGGGTCCCTAGAAGCTTTCTTT. Its translation is CSVEGSLEAFF.